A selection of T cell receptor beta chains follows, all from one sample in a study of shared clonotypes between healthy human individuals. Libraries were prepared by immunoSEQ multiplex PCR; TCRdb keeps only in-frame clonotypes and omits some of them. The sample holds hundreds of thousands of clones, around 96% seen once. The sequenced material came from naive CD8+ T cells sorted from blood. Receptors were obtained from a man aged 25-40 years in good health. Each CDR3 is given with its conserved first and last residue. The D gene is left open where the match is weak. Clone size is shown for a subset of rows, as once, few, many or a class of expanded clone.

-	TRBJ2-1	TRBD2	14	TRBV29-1	TGCAGCGCTAGGACTAGCGGGGGGTACAATGAGCAGTTCTTC	CSARTSGGYNEQFF
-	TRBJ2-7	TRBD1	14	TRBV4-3	TGCGCCAGCAGCCACGGACAGGGGGACTACGAGCAGTACTTC	CASSHGQGDYEQYF
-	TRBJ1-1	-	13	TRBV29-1	TGCAGCGTTCCTCATCCGTTGAACACTGAAGCTTTCTTT	CSVPHPLNTEAFF
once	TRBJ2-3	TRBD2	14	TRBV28	TGTGCCAGCAGTACAGCGGGAGAATCAGATACGCAGTATTTT	CASSTAGESDTQYF
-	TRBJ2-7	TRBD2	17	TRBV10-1	TGCGCCAGCAGTGAGGGACTAGCGGGAGCAAAATTCTACGAGCAGTACTTC	CASSEGLAGAKFYEQYF
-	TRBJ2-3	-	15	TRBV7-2	TGTGCCAGCAGCTTAGCGACCAATATGGGAGATACGCAGTATTTT	CASSLATNMGDTQYF
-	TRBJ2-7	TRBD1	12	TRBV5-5	TGTGCCAGCAGCTTAGGGGGCCACGAGCAGTACTTC	CASSLGGHEQYF
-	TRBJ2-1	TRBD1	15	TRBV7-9	TGTGCCAGCAGGTCCATGGGACAGGCTTATAATGAGCAGTTCTTC	CASRSMGQAYNEQFF
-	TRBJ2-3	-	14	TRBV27	TGTGCCAGCAGTTTAGAGGTTGCGGGAGATACGCAGTATTTT	CASSLEVAGDTQYF
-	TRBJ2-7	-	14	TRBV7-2	TGTGCCAGCAGCTTGACAGACCAACACTACGAGCAGTACTTC	CASSLTDQHYEQYF
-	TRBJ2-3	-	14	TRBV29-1	TGCAGCGTTGAAGATGGGCAGACGACAGATACGCAGTATTTT	CSVEDGQTTDTQYF
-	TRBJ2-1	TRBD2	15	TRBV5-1	TGCGCCAGCAGGGACGGACTAGCTTCCTACAATGAGCAGTTCTTC	CASRDGLASYNEQFF
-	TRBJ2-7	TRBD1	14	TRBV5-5	TGTGCCAGCAGCCCCCGACAGGGACCCTACGAGCAGTACTTC	CASSPRQGPYEQYF
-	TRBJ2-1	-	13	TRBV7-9	TGTGCCAGCAGCTACGACAGGATTAATGAGCAGTTCTTC	CASSYDRINEQFF
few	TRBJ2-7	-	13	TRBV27	TGTGCCAGCAGTTTAGGAGGCTCCTACGAGCAGTACTTC	CASSLGGSYEQYF
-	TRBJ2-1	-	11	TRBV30	TGTGCCTGGAGTGTGGACAATGAGCAGTTCTTC	CAWSVDNEQFF
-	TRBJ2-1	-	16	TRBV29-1	TGCAGCGTTGATGGATCGGAGAGGGCCCCCTACAATGAGCAGTTCTTC	CSVDGSERAPYNEQFF
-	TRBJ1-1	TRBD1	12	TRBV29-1	TGCAGCGTAGACAGGGATGGGACTGAAGCTTTCTTT	CSVDRDGTEAFF
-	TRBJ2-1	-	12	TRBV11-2	TGTGCCAGCAGCTTAGGTAGTCTAGAGGGGCTCTTC	CASSLGSLEGLF
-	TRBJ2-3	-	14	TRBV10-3	TGTGCCATCAGTATGACTAGTATCGCAGATACGCAGTATTTT	CAISMTSIADTQYF
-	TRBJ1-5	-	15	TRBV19	TGTGCCAGTAGTATGAAAGGGTTTTCGGATCAGCCCCAGCATTTT	CASSMKGFSDQPQHF
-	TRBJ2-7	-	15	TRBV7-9	TGTGCCAGCAGCTCCCACAGGAGCATCCCCTACGAGCAGTACTTC	CASSSHRSIPYEQYF
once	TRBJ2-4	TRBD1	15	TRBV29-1	TGCAGCGTTGGTGGACAGGGGGGAGCCAAAAACATTCAGTACTTC	CSVGGQGGAKNIQYF
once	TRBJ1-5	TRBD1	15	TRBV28	TGTGCCAGCAGCAGACAGGGGAGGGATTATCAGCCCCAGCATTTT	CASSRQGRDYQPQHF
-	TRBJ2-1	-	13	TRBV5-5	TGTGCCAGCAGCCCGACTAGTTACAATGAGCAGTTCTTC	CASSPTSYNEQFF
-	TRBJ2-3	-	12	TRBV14	TGTGCCAGCAGCCAAGATTATGATGCGCAGTATTTT	CASSQDYDAQYF
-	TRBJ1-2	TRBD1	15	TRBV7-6	TGTGCCAGCAGCTTATCTACAGGGGGTGGCTATGGCTACACCTTC	CASSLSTGGGYGYTF
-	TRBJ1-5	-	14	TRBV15	TGTGCCACCAGCAGAGACGTGGGTTATCAGCCCCAGCATTTT	CATSRDVGYQPQHF
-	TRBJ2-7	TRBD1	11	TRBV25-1	TGTGCCAGCGTCAGGGGGAACGAGCAGTACTTC	CASVRGNEQYF
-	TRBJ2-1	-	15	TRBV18	TGTGCCAGCTCTCGCGGACACCCGATTTACAATGAGCAGTTCTTC	CASSRGHPIYNEQFF
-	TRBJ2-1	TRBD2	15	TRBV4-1	TGCGCCAGCAGCCCTGGATTAGGACTAGCGTATGAGCAGTTCTTC	CASSPGLGLAYEQFF
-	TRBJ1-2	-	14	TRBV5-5	TGTGCCAGCAGCCGGGGACAATTTGATTATGGCTACACCTTC	CASSRGQFDYGYTF
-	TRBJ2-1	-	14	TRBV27	TGTGCCAGCTCCTATTTTAGGGCCTACAATGAGCAGTTCTTC	CASSYFRAYNEQFF
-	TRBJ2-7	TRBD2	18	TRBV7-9	TGTGCCAGCAGCGCCGCTTTGGGGCGGGAGGGCCGTTTTAACGAGCAGTACTTC	CASSAALGREGRFNEQYF
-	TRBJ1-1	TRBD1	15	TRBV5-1	TGTGCCAGCAGCCTGGTGGGGACAGGGATCACTGAAGCTTTCTTT	CASSLVGTGITEAFF
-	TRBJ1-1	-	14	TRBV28	TGTGCCAGCAGTTTCCGGGCAATGAACACTGAAGCTTTCTTT	CASSFRAMNTEAFF
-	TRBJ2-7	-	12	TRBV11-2	TGTGCCAGCAGCTTTGGCGGTCACGAGCAGTACTTC	CASSFGGHEQYF
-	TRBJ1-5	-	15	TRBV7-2	TGTGCCAGCAGCCCATCGGCAGGGGTCAATCAGCCCCAGCATTTT	CASSPSAGVNQPQHF
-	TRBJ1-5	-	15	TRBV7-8	TGTGCCAGCAGCTCCAAGGTTGGGAGCAATCAGCCCCAGCATTTT	CASSSKVGSNQPQHF
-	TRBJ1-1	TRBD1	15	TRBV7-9	TGTGCCAGCAGCGTCAGTTCAGGGGGGAACACTGAAGCTTTCTTT	CASSVSSGGNTEAFF
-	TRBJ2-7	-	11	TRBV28	TGTGCCAGCAGTTTTTTTCTCGAGCAGTACTTC	CASSFFLEQYF
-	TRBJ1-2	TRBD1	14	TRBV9	TGTGCCAGCAGCCCGGGACAGGGGAACTATGGCTACACCTTC	CASSPGQGNYGYTF
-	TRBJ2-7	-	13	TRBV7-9	TGTGCCAGCAGCCCAGGGACTCAGTACGAGCAGTACTTC	CASSPGTQYEQYF